Listed below are T cell receptor beta chains from one sample, sequenced in a study of blood T cells in healthy people across ages. TCRdb processed the 5' RACE reads anew with MiXCR; each CDR3 protein has one entry. The table includes around 850,000 distinct CDR3 sequences, about 37% detected once. The sequencing sample was made of blood. These receptor sequences come from a man aged 18 to 30 in good health. Each CDR3 is given with its conserved first and last residue.

13 | TRBJ1-2 | TRBV10-3 | CAITGGRSDGYTF
13 | TRBJ2-5 | TRBV12-3/TRBV12-4 | CASSLILQETQYF
12 | TRBJ1-1 | TRBV6-5 | CVSSYPGTEAFF
16 | TRBJ1-5 | TRBV12-3/TRBV12-4 | CASSSRTAYSNQPQHF
14 | TRBJ2-7 | TRBV12-3/TRBV12-4 | CASSPRPISYEQYF
11 | TRBJ2-4 | TRBV7-9 | CASSPWEEQYF
15 | TRBJ1-5 | TRBV6-2/TRBV6-3 | CASSGGTGVNQPQHF
15 | TRBJ1-1 | TRBV27 | CASSLSGPAGTEAFF
14 | TRBJ1-1 | TRBV15 | CATRPDRGWTEAFF
16 | TRBJ2-5 | TRBV20-1 | CSARIGRKKLQETQYF
14 | TRBJ2-7 | TRBV19 | CASSPPGRGAEQYF
14 | TRBJ1-4 | TRBV9 | CASSVEAGEEKLFF
12 | TRBJ1-1 | TRBV12-3/TRBV12-4 | CASTDRIGSAFF
16 | TRBJ2-1 | TRBV7-9 | CASSGDRDGTYNEQFF
12 | TRBJ2-5 | TRBV7-2 | CASSLEWTEQYF
13 | TRBJ2-5 | TRBV20-1 | CSARVEASNEQYF
16 | TRBJ2-1 | TRBV20-1 | CSARWVAGGLGNEQFF
16 | TRBJ2-7 | TRBV21-1 | CASSKNGSRRTYEQYF
20 | TRBJ2-6 | TRBV9 | CATRRRGQIHIGSGASVLTF
16 | TRBJ2-3 | TRBV5-1 | CASSLGSQESTDTQYF
16 | TRBJ2-1 | TRBV7-9 | CASSFPWDRERVEQFF